This T cell receptor beta chain was identified in a study of blood T cell repertoires in COVID-19. Study summary: Sites across the United States, Italy and Spain contributed samples from acute and convalescent COVID-19. PBMCs, B-cell-depleted T cells, or T cells were the source of the cDNA or gDNA that made up the material.

Per the original methods: Estimated nucleated cell counts came from reference gene primer amplification. Sequencing used immunoSEQ multiplex PCR; TCRdb keeps in-frame clones, though not all of them. V, J and clone size reflect that table, while D and trimming were determined from the DNA. The repertoire includes about 190,000 clones, roughly 84% of them detected once, and roughly 6.2% sits in the top ten. V was pared by 1 base and J by 8 bases, with 20 bases between. There are 15 residues in the CDR3. CDR1 and CDR2 from the germline V gene are SQVTM and ANQGSEA. The V and J genes are TRBV29-1 and TRBJ1-2; TRBD1 is a possible D gene (5 bases). This receptor was obtained from a woman aged 40 to 50 who had recovered from COVID-19. The sample consisted of peripheral blood. CDR3 DNA: TGCAGCGTTGAAGTAGGTCTGGGGCTGGCGAAAGGCTACACCTTC. Encoded protein: CSVEVGLGLAKGYTF.